This TCR beta chain was sequenced for a study of blood T cell repertoires in COVID-19. Study-level information: COVID-19 samples from acute and convalescent phases originated in the United States, Italy and Spain. T cells, B-cell-depleted T cells, or PBMCs supplied cDNA or gDNA.

Original data processing: Reference gene primer amplification gave nucleated cell count estimates. Profiling relied on immunoSEQ multiplex PCR, and the TCRdb table lists in-frame clones only, not all of them. V and J calls and clone size are as listed in that table; D and trimming were resolved from the DNA. The repertoire holds around 120,000 clones, with 78% as singletons. Germline V CDR1 and CDR2: LNHDA, SQIVND (reference sequence). The V and J ends lost 5 bases and 6 bases, in that order; junction bases with no gene match: 12. This CDR3 is 17 amino acids long. This receptor was identified in a man between 65 and 85 years old with acute or convalescent COVID-19. The genes are TRBV19 and TRBJ1-6, with TRBD1 matching 8 bases. Input material: peripheral blood. The CDR3 region is CASSVRQGRSGNSPLHF. The CDR3 nucleotides read TGTGCCAGTAGTGTGAGACAGGGGAGGAGCGGTAATTCACCCCTCCACTTT.